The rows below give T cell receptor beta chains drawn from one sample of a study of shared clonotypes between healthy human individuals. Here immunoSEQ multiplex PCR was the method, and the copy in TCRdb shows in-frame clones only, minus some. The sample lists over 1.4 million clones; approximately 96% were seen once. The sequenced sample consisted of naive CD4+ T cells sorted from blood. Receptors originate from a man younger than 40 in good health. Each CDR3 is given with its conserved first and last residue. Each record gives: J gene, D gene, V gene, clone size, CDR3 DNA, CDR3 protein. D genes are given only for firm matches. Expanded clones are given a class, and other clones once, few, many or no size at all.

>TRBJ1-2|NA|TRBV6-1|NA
TGTGCCAGCAGTGAACTGTCCACAATTTTGAGCGGCTACACCTTC
CASSELSTILSGYTF
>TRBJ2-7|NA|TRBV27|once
TGTGCCAGCAGGTCCCTGCCCGCGCACGAGCAGTACTTC
CASRSLPAHEQYF
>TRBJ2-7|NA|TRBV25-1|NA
TGTGCCAGCAGTGAATTACAGCCCCCCTACGAGCAGTACTTC
CASSELQPPYEQYF
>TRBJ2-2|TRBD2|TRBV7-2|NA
TGTGCCAGCAGCTTAGGGCGGGAGGTCGGGGAGCTGTTTTTT
CASSLGREVGELFF
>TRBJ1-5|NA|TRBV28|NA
TGTGCCAGCAGTCCATTCAGTCTCAATCAGCCCCAGCATTTT
CASSPFSLNQPQHF
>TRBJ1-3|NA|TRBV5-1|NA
TGCGCCAGCAGCTTGGGTTTTGGGGACAACTCTGGAAACACCATATATTTT
CASSLGFGDNSGNTIYF
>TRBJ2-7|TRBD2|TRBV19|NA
TGTGCCAGTAGTATAGGACTAGCGGGAGTATACGAGCAGTACTTC
CASSIGLAGVYEQYF
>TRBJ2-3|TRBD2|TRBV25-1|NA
TGTGCCAGCAGTGAATATATTAGCGGGACCCCTACAGATACGCAGTATTTT
CASSEYISGTPTDTQYF
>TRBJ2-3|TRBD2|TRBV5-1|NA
TGCGCCAGCAGTTCCGGACTAGCGAGCACAGATACGCAGTATTTT
CASSSGLASTDTQYF
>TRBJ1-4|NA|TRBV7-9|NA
TGTGCCAGCAGCTTAGAGGAAAGGGGGAACGAAAAACTGTTTTTT
CASSLEERGNEKLFF
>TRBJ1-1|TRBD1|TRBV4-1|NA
TGCGCCAGCAGCAATACAGGACAGGGGGCTTACACTGAAGCTTTCTTT
CASSNTGQGAYTEAFF
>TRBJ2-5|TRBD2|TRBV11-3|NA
TGTGCCAGCAGCACCCGGACTAGCGGGAGTTTGGGGGGAGAGACCCAGTACTTC
CASSTRTSGSLGGETQYF
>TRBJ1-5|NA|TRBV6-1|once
TGTGCCAGCAGTTCCGGCTGGGACAAGCAGCCCCAGCATTTT
CASSSGWDKQPQHF
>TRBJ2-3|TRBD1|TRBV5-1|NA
TGCGCCAGCAGCTTATTACAGGGGAGAGATACGCAGTATTTT
CASSLLQGRDTQYF
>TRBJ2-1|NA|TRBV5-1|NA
TGCGCCAGCAGCTTATTCGGACAGAATGAGCAGTTCTTC
CASSLFGQNEQFF